This T cell receptor beta chain was observed in a study of blood T cell repertoires in COVID-19. CDR1 and CDR2 (germline): LGHDT, YNNKEL (reference sequence). The CDR3 length is 16 residues. Trimming removed 0 bases from V and 4 bases from J; junction bases left unmatched: 2. The data were produced by immunoSEQ multiplex PCR, yet TCRdb's version contains in-frame clones alone and is incomplete. The table has 200,000 to 250,000 clones, 80% seen once; the top ten hold 7.4%. V is TRBV3-1 (or the pseudogene TRBV3-2) and J is TRBJ2-1, with TRBD2 identical over 11 bases. This clonotype was sampled from a woman between 40 and 50 years old with acute COVID-19. Sequencing was done on a sample of PBMCs or T cells enriched from blood (not recorded which). The CDR3 loop is CASSQDSSGRYNEQFF. The CDR3 nucleotides read TGTGCCAGCAGCCAAGATTCTAGCGGGAGGTACAATGAGCAGTTCTTC.